This T cell receptor beta chain was observed in a study of cytomegalovirus exposure and HLA in healthy donors. Notes on the study in general: Under in vitro conditions, three CMV-associated chains were confirmed as specific for CMV antigens. Associated with cytomegalovirus, according to the listing, were 150 to 200 TCR beta chains.

To note about this clone: Its antigen is unidentified.

The protocol was immunoSEQ multiplex PCR, while the TCRdb copy is restricted to in-frame clones and leaves out a portion. The sample lists around 160,000 clones; about 89% were seen once. V shed 1 base and J shed 3 bases, with 7 bases lying between them. CDR1 and CDR2 (germline): LNHDA, SQIVND (reference sequence). CDR3 size: 14 residues. This TCR was sampled from a woman aged 18-29 years in good health and CMV-seropositive. What was sequenced was PBMCs. This sequence joins TRBV19 and TRBJ1-5; D remains unclear. In DNA, the CDR3 is TGTGCCAGTAGTATAGGGCAGTACAATCAGCCCCAGCATTTT. This sequence encodes CASSIGQYNQPQHF.